The rows below give T cell receptor beta chains drawn from one sample of a study of lymphopenia after photon versus proton radiotherapy. Some clones are missing from TCRdb's copy, which holds only in-frame ones; the method was immunoSEQ multiplex PCR. The table records roughly 13,000 clones, about 87% of them present only once. The sequencing here drew on peripheral blood, taken from a patient treated with photon-based radiotherapy. The receptors here all came from a man aged 55-75 years with pancreatic cancer. Both conserved end residues are trimmed from each CDR3. Rows may omit the clone size; those that give it use once, few, many or a size class.

cdr3_aa j_call clone_size v_call
SVGLGSGAYEQY TRBJ2-7 - TRBV29-1
ASSQVQGTDTQY TRBJ2-3 - TRBV4-1
ASRTGRGQETQY TRBJ2-5 - TRBV5-1
ASSVGLAGAETQY TRBJ2-5 - TRBV7-2
ASSQETSPRAFQY TRBJ2-4 - TRBV4-3
ASSQGTSGGGRAYNEQF TRBJ2-1 - TRBV14
ASSLTNTGELF TRBJ2-2 - TRBV11-2
ASSPQQGYNEQF TRBJ2-1 once TRBV7-9
ASSTSGGASNQPQH TRBJ1-5 - TRBV19
ASSLGSSGSSYNEQF TRBJ2-1 - TRBV7-6
ASSRGQQETQY TRBJ2-5 - TRBV6-1
ASSSSGVYNEQF TRBJ2-1 - TRBV11-2